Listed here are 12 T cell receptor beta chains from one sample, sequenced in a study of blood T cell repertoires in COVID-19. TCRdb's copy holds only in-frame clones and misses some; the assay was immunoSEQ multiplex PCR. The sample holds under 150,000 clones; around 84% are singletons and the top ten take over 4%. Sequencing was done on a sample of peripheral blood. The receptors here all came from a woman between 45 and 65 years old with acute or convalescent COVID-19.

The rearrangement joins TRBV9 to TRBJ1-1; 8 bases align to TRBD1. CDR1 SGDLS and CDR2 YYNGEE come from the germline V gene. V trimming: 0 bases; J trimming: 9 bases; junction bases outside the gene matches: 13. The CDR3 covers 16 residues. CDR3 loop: CASSVVGGQVSGKAFF. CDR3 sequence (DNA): TGTGCCAGCAGCGTAGTGGGGGGACAGGTGTCGGGAAAAGCTTTCTTT.

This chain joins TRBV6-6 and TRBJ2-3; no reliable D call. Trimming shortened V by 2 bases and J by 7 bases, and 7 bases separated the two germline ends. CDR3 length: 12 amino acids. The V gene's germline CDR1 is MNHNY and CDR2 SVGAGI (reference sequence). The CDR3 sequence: CASSYGQYTQYF. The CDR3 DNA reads TGTGCCAGCAGTTACGGCCAGTATACGCAGTATTTT.

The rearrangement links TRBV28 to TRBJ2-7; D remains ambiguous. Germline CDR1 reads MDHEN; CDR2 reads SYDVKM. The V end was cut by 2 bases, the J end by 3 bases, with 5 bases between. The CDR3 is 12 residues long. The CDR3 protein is CASSLVSYEQYF. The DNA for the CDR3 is TGTGCCAGCAGTTTAGTCAGCTACGAGCAGTACTTC.

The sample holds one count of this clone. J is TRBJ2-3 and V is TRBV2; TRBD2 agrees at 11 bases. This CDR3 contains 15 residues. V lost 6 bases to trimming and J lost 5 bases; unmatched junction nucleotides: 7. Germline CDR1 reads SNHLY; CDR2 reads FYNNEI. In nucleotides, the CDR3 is TGTGCCAGCAGGGCCACTAGCGGGGGTCGAGATACGCAGTATTTT. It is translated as CASRATSGGRDTQYF.

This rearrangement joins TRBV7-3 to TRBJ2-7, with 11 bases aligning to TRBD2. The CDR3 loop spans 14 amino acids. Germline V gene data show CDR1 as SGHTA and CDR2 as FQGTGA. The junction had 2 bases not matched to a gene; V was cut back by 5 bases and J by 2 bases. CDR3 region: CASSLAGGAYEQYF. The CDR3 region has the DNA TGTGCCAGCAGCCTAGCGGGGGGAGCCTACGAGCAGTACTTC.

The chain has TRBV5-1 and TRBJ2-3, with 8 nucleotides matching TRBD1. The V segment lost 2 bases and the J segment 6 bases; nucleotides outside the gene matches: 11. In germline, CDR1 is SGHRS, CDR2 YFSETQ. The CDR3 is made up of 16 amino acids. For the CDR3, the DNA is TGCGCCAGCAGCTTTCAGGGGGCGCAAGCCGGGGATACGCAGTATTTT. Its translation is CASSFQGAQAGDTQYF.

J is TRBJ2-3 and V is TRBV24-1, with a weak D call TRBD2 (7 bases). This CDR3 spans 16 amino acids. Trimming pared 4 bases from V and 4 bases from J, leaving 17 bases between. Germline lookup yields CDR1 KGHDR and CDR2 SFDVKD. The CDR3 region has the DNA TGTGCCACCAGTGACCCCCTAGGGGGGGGAGCAGATACGCAGTATTTT. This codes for CATSDPLGGGADTQYF.

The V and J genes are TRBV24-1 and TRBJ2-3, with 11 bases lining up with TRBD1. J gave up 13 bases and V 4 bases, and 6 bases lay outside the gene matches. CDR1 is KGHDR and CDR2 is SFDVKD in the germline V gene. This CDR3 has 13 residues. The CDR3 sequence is CATSEHGTGGKYF. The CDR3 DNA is TGTGCCACCAGTGAACACGGGACAGGGGGGAAGTATTTT.

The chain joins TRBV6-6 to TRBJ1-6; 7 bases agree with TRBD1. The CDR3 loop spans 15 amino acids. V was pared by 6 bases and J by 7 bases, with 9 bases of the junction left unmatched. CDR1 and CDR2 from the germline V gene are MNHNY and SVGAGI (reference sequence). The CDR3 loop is CASSHAPGQNSPLHF. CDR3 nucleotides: TGTGCCAGCAGCCACGCCCCGGGACAGAATTCACCCCTCCACTTT.

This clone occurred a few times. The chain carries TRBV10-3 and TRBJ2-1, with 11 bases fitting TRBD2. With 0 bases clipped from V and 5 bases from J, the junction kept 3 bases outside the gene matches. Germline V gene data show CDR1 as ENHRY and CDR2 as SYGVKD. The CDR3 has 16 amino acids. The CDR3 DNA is TGTGCCATCAGTGAGTCGAGACTAGCGGGGAACAATGAGCAGTTCTTC. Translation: CAISESRLAGNNEQFF.

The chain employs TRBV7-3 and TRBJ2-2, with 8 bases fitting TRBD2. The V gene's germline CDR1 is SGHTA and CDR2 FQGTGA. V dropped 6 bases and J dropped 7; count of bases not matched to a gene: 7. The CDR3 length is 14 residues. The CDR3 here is CASRVSGDGGELFF. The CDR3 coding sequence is TGTGCCAGCAGGGTTAGCGGGGATGGCGGGGAGCTGTTTTTT.

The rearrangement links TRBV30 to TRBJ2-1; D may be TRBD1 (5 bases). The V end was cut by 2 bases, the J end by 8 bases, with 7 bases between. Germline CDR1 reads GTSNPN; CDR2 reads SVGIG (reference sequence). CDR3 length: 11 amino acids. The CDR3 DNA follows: TGTGCCTGGAGTTGGGGCGATGAGCAGTTCTTC. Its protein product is CAWSWGDEQFF. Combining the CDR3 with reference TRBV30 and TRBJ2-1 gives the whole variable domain SQTIHQWPATLVQPVGSPLSLECTVEGTSNPNLYWYRQAAGRGLQLLFYSVGIGQISSEVPQNLSASRPQDRQFILSSKKLLLSDSGFYLCAWSWGDEQFFGPGTRLTVL.